These T cell receptor beta chains were read from a single sample in a study of post-analysis software for immune sequencing data. TCRdb itself ran the PCR reads through MiXCR, one entry per CDR3 protein. The sample holds about 540,000 distinct CDR3 sequences, approximately 31% seen once. The specimen sequenced was blood. All receptors derive from a girl under 18 with multiple sclerosis. Both conserved end residues are part of each CDR3. A D gene is named only where the DNA matches it firmly. For some rows the clone size is stated as once, few or many, or as a class when expanded; others skip it.

J gene | clone size | V gene | D gene | CDR3 protein | CDR3 DNA
TRBJ2-5 | few | TRBV20-1 | TRBD2 | CSARRSSGGLRGYF | TGCAGTGCTAGACGTTCTAGCGGGGGCCTAAGGGGGTACTTC
TRBJ2-3 | few | TRBV27 | . | CASSTAYRLTDTQYF | TGTGCCAGCAGTACGGCGTATCGGCTCACAGATACGCAGTATTTT
TRBJ2-1 | few | TRBV7-2 | . | CASRLALVQFF | TGTGCCAGCAGGCTGGCCTTGGTGCAGTTCTTC
TRBJ2-3 | . | TRBV7-9 | . | CASSSPLTDTQYF | TGTGCCAGCAGCTCCCCCCTCACAGATACGCAGTATTTT
TRBJ2-3 | many | TRBV7-9 | . | CASSLAGSDTQYF | TGTGCCAGCAGCTTAGCGGGGTCAGATACGCAGTATTTT
TRBJ2-7 | . | TRBV6-5 | TRBD1 | CASSSNRRTGISYEQHF | TGTGCCAGCAGTTCCAATCGCCGGACAGGGATATCCTACGAGCAGCACTTC
TRBJ2-3 | few | TRBV24-1 | . | CATSDLAQTLGGTQYF | TGTGCCACCAGTGATTTAGCCCAGACACTCGGGGGTACGCAGTATTTT
TRBJ2-5 | . | TRBV4-1 | TRBD2 | CASSQEAAGGQETQYF | TGCGCCAGCAGCCAAGAGGCGGCGGGGGGTCAAGAGACCCAGTACTTC
TRBJ1-3 | . | TRBV27 | . | CASSPRSGNTIYF | TGTGCCAGCAGTCCTAGGTCTGGAAACACCATATATTTT
TRBJ2-7 | . | TRBV2 | . | CAGSEALQGVGDREQYF | TGTGCCGGCAGTGAAGCGCTTCAAGGGGTGGGGGATCGAGAGCAGTACTTC
TRBJ1-5 | . | TRBV18 | . | CASSPWGDNQPQHF | TGTGCCAGCTCCCCCTGGGGTGACAATCAGCCCCAGCATTTT
TRBJ1-2 | . | TRBV18 | . | CASSQEAPGAGNYGHTF | TGTGCCAGCTCTCAGGAGGCTCCAGGGGCGGGAAACTATGGCCACACCTTC
TRBJ2-3 | . | TRBV11-2 | . | CASSLVRRASPAVTQYF | TGTGCCAGCAGCTTAGTTCGCAGGGCATCCCCCGCAGTTACGCAGTATTTT
TRBJ1-5 | . | TRBV25-1 | TRBD1 | CASSESGTAPQHF | TGTGCCAGCAGTGAATCTGGGACAGCGCCCCAGCATTTT
TRBJ2-7 | once | TRBV20-1 | TRBD2 | CSAGTSGVYEQYF | TGCAGTGCCGGGACTAGCGGGGTGTACGAGCAGTACTTC
TRBJ2-1 | . | TRBV7-8 | . | CASSWNRVQETQFF | TGTGCCAGCAGCTGGAACAGGGTGCAAGAGACCCAGTTCTTC
TRBJ2-7 | . | TRBV20-1 | . | CSATQPYNYEQYF | TGCAGTGCTACACAACCCTACAACTACGAGCAGTACTTC
TRBJ2-5 | few | TRBV7-2 | . | CASSLWGRETQYF | TGTGCCAGCAGCTTATGGGGTAGAGAGACCCAGTACTTC
TRBJ1-5 | . | TRBV4-1 | TRBD1 | CASSPDRALGNQPQHF | TGCGCCAGCAGCCCGGACAGGGCGTTGGGCAATCAGCCCCAGCATTTT
TRBJ2-7 | few | TRBV4-1 | . | CASSQGVEMTYEQYF | TGCGCCAGCAGCCAAGGTGTTGAGATGACCTACGAGCAGTACTTC
TRBJ1-1 | few | TRBV10-3 | . | CAISASPVGESEAFF | TGTGCCATCAGTGCTTCCCCTGTGGGGGAGTCGGAAGCTTTCTTT
TRBJ2-2 | . | TRBV2 | TRBD2 | CASMRPGLANTGELFF | TGTGCCAGCATGAGGCCGGGACTAGCGAACACCGGGGAGCTGTTTTTT
TRBJ2-5 | . | TRBV7-2 | . | CASSQGSSGQETQYF | TGTGCCAGCAGCCAGGGGTCTAGCGGCCAAGAGACCCAGTACTTC
TRBJ2-1 | . | TRBV20-1 | TRBD2 | CSARQGTSAYNEQFF | TGCAGTGCTAGGCAGGGGACTAGCGCCTACAATGAGCAGTTCTTC